This TCR beta chain is from a study of blood T cell repertoires in COVID-19. Looking at the study overall: Sites in the United States, Italy and Spain provided acute and convalescent COVID-19 samples. PBMCs, B-cell-depleted T cells, or T cells provided the cDNA or gDNA that made up the material.

Generated by immunoSEQ multiplex PCR, the TCRdb table keeps only in-frame clones and is missing some. The sample holds under 250,000 clones, about 85% seen once. The source is a woman aged 55-75 years who had recovered from COVID-19. The sample comprised peripheral blood.

The CDR3 region is CASSEGTSGAAQETQYF. The CDR3 DNA sequence: TGCGCCAGCAGCGAGGGGACTAGCGGGGCAGCCCAAGAGACCCAGTACTTC. The chain employs TRBV5-1 and TRBJ2-5, with 13 bases fitting TRBD2. Germline CDR1 SGHRS, CDR2 YFSETQ. V lost 4 bases to trimming and J lost 1 base; unmatched junction nucleotides: 7. This CDR3 comprises 17 residues.